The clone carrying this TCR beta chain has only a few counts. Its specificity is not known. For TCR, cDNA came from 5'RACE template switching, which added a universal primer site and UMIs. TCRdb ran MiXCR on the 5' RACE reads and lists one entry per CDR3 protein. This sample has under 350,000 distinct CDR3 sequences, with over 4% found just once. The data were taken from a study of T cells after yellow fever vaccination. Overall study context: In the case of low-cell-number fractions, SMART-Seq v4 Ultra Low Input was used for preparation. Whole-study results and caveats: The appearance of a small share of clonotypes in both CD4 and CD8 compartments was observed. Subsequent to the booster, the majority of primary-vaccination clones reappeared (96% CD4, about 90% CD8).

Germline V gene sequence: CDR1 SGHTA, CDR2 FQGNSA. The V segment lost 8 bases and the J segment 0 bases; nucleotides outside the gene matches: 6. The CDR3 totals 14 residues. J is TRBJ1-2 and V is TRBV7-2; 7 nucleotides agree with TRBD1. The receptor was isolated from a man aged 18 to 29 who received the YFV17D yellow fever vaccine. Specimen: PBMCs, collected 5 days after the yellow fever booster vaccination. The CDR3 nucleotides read TGTGCCAGCCGGCAGGGGGGAGCTAACTATGGCTACACCTTC. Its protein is CASRQGGANYGYTF.